These 26 T cell receptor beta chains originate from one sample sequenced in a study of cytomegalovirus exposure and HLA in healthy donors. Assay used: immunoSEQ multiplex PCR; TCRdb lists only in-frame clones, some missing. The sample comprises under 80,000 clones, approximately 95% of which are singletons, and approximately 3.6% rests with the top ten. The sequenced material came from PBMCs. The receptors stem from a woman under 30 in good health and CMV-seropositive.

V usage is TRBV18 and J usage is TRBJ1-1, with TRBD1 as a possible D gene (6 bases). Trimming shortened V by 6 bases and J by 0 bases, and 14 bases separated the two germline ends. This CDR3 has 15 residues. Germline V gene sequence: CDR1 KGHSH, CDR2 LQKENI. This chain's CDR3 is CASSYVGQLNTEAFF. In DNA form, the CDR3 reads TGTGCCAGCTCCTACGTCGGACAGTTGAACACTGAAGCTTTCTTT.

J is TRBJ2-7 and V is TRBV11-3; 9 bases match TRBD1. The V segment lost 4 bases and the J segment 0 bases; nucleotides outside the gene matches: 16. The CDR3 runs 19 residues. CDR1 and CDR2 (germline): SGHNT, YENEEA. The CDR3 DNA follows: TGTGCCAGCAGCTCACCCCGGGACAGGGTAACACCTTACTCCTACGAGCAGTACTTC. Its protein is CASSSPRDRVTPYSYEQYF.

This clone was detected once. J is TRBJ2-3 and V is TRBV5-4; a weak D match, TRBD1 (6 bases). The ends were cut back, 2 bases at V and 3 bases at J, with 10 bases in the middle. Germline CDR1 reads SGHNT; CDR2 reads YYREEE (reference sequence). The CDR3 sequence is 14 residues long. CDR3 region: CASSFLQGTDTQYF. The CDR3, as DNA: TGTGCCAGCAGCTTTCTACAGGGAACAGATACGCAGTATTTT.

The rearrangement links TRBV30 to TRBJ1-6, with 7 bases identical to TRBD1. V lost 0 bases and J lost 7; bases outside the gene matches: 6. The CDR3 loop spans 15 amino acids. Germline V gene data show CDR1 as GTSNPN and CDR2 as SVGIG (reference sequence). The CDR3 is CAWSVATGKNSPLHF. The CDR3 coding sequence is TGTGCCTGGAGTGTGGCGACAGGGAAGAATTCACCCCTCCACTTT.

The gene calls are TRBV19 and TRBJ1-4, with a tentative D call TRBD1 (6 bases). Deletions cut 10 bases from V and 8 bases from J, with 26 bases between. This CDR3 has 16 amino acids. Looked up from germline, CDR1 is LNHDA and CDR2 is SQIVND (reference sequence). CDR3 sequence: CATAHSRTALGEKLFF. The CDR3 coding sequence is TGTGCCACCGCCCACTCTCGGACAGCCCTGGGGGAAAAACTGTTTTTT. The whole variable domain, filled in from reference TRBV19 and TRBJ1-4, reads DGGITQSPKYLFRKEGQNVTLSCEQNLNHDAMYWYRQDPGQGLRLIYYSQIVNDFQKGDIAEGYSVSREKKESFPLTVTSAQKNPTAFYLCATAHSRTALGEKLFFGSGTQLSVL.

The J gene is TRBJ1-1, the V gene TRBV27, with D maybe TRBD1 (5 bases). Germline values: CDR1 MNHEY, CDR2 SMNVEV (reference sequence). The CDR3 has 14 residues. Between the trimmed V and J ends, which lost 4 bases and 3 bases, there was a span of 12 bases. The CDR3, as DNA: TGTGCCAGCAGTTCCCCGACAGTCGACACTGAAGCTTTCTTT. This codes for CASSSPTVDTEAFF.

CDR3 DNA: TGTGCCAGCAGCCGGGGGCTAACGGAGAGCGGACTAGACAATGAGCAGTTCTTC. Translating gives CASSRGLTESGLDNEQFF. The rearrangement uses TRBV9 and TRBJ2-1; D possibly corresponds to TRBD2 (7 bases). V was cut by 4 bases and J by 5 bases, with 25 bases left in between. The CDR3 sequence is 18 residues long. The V gene's germline CDR1 is SGDLS and CDR2 YYNGEE.

The chain carries TRBV18 and TRBJ2-2; 7 bases map to TRBD1. The CDR3 is 15 residues long. The germline gives CDR1 KGHSH, CDR2 LQKENI. After removal of 1 base from V and 3 bases from J, the junction contained 2 bases not matched to a gene. CDR3 in amino acids: CASSPQTGDTGELFF. CDR3 bases: TGTGCCAGCTCACCACAAACAGGGGACACCGGGGAGCTGTTTTTT.

The chain employs TRBV15 and TRBJ1-1; TRBD1 agrees at 10 bases. Trimming cost V 1 base and J 5 bases; bases outside gene matches: 10. The CDR3 spans 17 residues. Germline-derived CDR1 and CDR2 are LNHNV and YYDKDF (reference sequence). In DNA form, the CDR3 reads TGTGCCACCAGCAGAGGACAGGGGGCAAAGGGTGGTACTGAAGCTTTCTTT. Translating gives CATSRGQGAKGGTEAFF.

The V gene is TRBV7-9, the J gene TRBJ2-7; the match to TRBD2 covers 12 bases. Germline CDR1 and CDR2: SEHNR and FQNEAQ (reference sequence). V was clipped by 6 bases and J by 0 bases; unmatched bases: 3. There are 15 residues in the CDR3. This chain's CDR3 is CASSSTSGSSYEQYF. CDR3 bases: TGTGCCAGCAGTTCGACTAGCGGGAGCTCCTACGAGCAGTACTTC.

The chain has TRBV5-1 and TRBJ1-6, with 9 bases that match TRBD1. CDR3 length: 15 residues. V shed 0 bases, J shed 5 bases, and the junction held 0 bases outside the gene matches. Germline values: CDR1 SGHRS, CDR2 YFSETQ. Here the CDR3 DNA reads TGCGCCAGCAGCTTGGACAGGGGGCATAATTCACCCCTCCACTTT. Translating it yields CASSLDRGHNSPLHF.

This chain connects TRBV7-2 to TRBJ2-7; 11 bases map to TRBD2. The CDR3 is 18 residues long. Germline lookup yields CDR1 SGHTA and CDR2 FQGNSA. V shed 5 bases, J shed 1 base, and the junction held 13 bases outside the gene matches. The DNA for the CDR3 is TGTGCCAGCAGCCTAGAATATGGGCTAGCGGGGGGTTCCTACGAGCAGTACTTC. It yields the protein CASSLEYGLAGGSYEQYF.

This clone was seen once. The V and J genes are TRBV7-3 and TRBJ2-7; 9 bases line up with TRBD1. V gave up 5 bases and J gave up 2 bases; unmatched junction bases: 7. The CDR3 contains 15 residues. CDR1 and CDR2 from the germline V gene are SGHTA and FQGTGA. CDR3: CASSKDRGPTYEQYF. In DNA, the CDR3 is TGTGCCAGCAGCAAGGACAGGGGACCAACCTACGAGCAGTACTTC.

The chain links TRBV9 to TRBJ1-1, with a weak D call TRBD1 (5 bases). The ends were cut back, 8 bases at V and 2 bases at J, with 16 bases in the middle. The CDR3 length is 14 residues. From germline, CDR1 is SGDLS and CDR2 YYNGEE. The CDR3 protein is CASGGGLENTEAFF. Written as DNA, the CDR3 is TGTGCCAGTGGGGGGGGTTTAGAAAACACTGAAGCTTTCTTT.

The chain recombines TRBV18 with TRBJ1-2; D unresolved. The V gene's germline CDR1 is KGHSH and CDR2 LQKENI. The CDR3 is 20 amino acids. Trimming removed 1 base from V and 5 bases from J, with 29 bases in between. The CDR3 coding sequence is TGTGCCAGCTCACCACGAGAAGTAGATGGTCCAGGCCTCTTTAGGTATGGCTACACCTTC. Protein sequence: CASSPREVDGPGLFRYGYTF.

J is TRBJ2-1 and V is TRBV4-1, with 12 bases matching TRBD2. Germline CDR1 reads MGHRA; CDR2 reads YSYEKL. The V segment lost 6 bases and the J segment 6 bases; nucleotides outside the gene matches: 3. This CDR3 comprises 14 residues. The CDR3 bases are TGCGCCAGCAGGGGGACTAGCGGGCTCAATGAGCAGTTCTTC. Encoded protein: CASRGTSGLNEQFF.

J is TRBJ1-1 and V is TRBV9; weak D call: TRBD1 (6 bases). V was clipped by 4 bases and J by 4 bases, with 14 bases between them. The V gene's germline CDR1 is SGDLS and CDR2 YYNGEE. The CDR3 extends over 14 amino acids. CDR3 sequence: CASSPLLGGTEAFF. CDR3 coding DNA: TGTGCCAGCAGCCCTCTCTTAGGGGGCACTGAAGCTTTCTTT.

DNA of the CDR3: TGTGCCAGCAGTGGGGGGACAGGGTCCTACGAGCAGTACTTC. This gives the protein CASSGGTGSYEQYF. This sequence joins TRBV2 and TRBJ2-7, with 9 nucleotides matching TRBD1. In germline, CDR1 is SNHLY, CDR2 FYNNEI. With V trimmed by 4 bases and J by 1 base, 2 bases remained unmatched. This CDR3 region has 14 residues. Together with reference TRBV2 and TRBJ2-7, the CDR3 gives the full variable domain: EPEVTQTPSHQVTQMGQEVILRCVPISNHLYFYWYRQILGQKVEFLVSFYNNEISEKSEIFDDQFSVERPDGSNFTLKIRSTKLEDSAMYFCASSGGTGSYEQYFGPGTRLTVT.

The chain joins TRBV6-1 to TRBJ2-7; D is perhaps TRBD2 (5 bases). The CDR3 is 12 amino acids. The ends were cut back, 8 bases at V and 1 base at J, with 9 bases in the middle. The germline gives CDR1 MNHNS, CDR2 SASEGT. The CDR3: CASGRESYEQYF. CDR3 bases: TGTGCCAGCGGGAGAGAGTCCTACGAGCAGTACTTC.

The chain has TRBV19 and TRBJ1-4; D call uncertain. V lost 5 bases, J lost 2 bases, and 6 bases lay in between. Germline CDR1 LNHDA, CDR2 SQIVND (reference sequence). The CDR3 sequence is 13 residues long. The CDR3 nucleotides are TGTGCCAGTAGTCGAGCCACTAATGAAAAACTGTTTTTT. Amino acid sequence: CASSRATNEKLFF.

The chain combines TRBV6-6 with TRBJ2-7; 10 bases map to TRBD1. The CDR3 is 15 residues long. The germline V gene encodes CDR1 MNHNY and CDR2 SVGAGI (reference sequence). Trimming at V came to 6 bases and at J to 4 bases, leaving 9 bases not matched to a gene. The CDR3 loop reads CASSRETGGFYEQYF. CDR3 nucleotide sequence: TGTGCCAGCAGCCGCGAGACAGGGGGCTTTTACGAGCAGTACTTC.

The genes are TRBV27 and TRBJ1-6, with 10 bases aligning to TRBD1. Germline V gene sequence: CDR1 MNHEY, CDR2 SMNVEV (reference sequence). V was pared by 2 bases and J by 5 bases, with 0 bases of the junction left unmatched. The CDR3 extends over 15 amino acids. As DNA, the CDR3 is TGTGCCAGCAGTTTAGGGACAGGGGATAATTCACCCCTCCACTTT. Its protein product is CASSLGTGDNSPLHF.

This clone was observed a few times. The chain employs TRBV7-2 and TRBJ2-5; no definite D call. CDR1 SGHTA and CDR2 FQGNSA come from the germline V gene. V lost 4 bases and J 4 bases, leaving 10 bases between the germline ends. CDR3 length: 13 amino acids. The CDR3 sequence: CASSSVPLETQYF. Written as DNA, the CDR3 is TGTGCCAGCAGCTCAGTTCCATTAGAGACCCAGTACTTC.

The chain uses TRBV6-6 and TRBJ2-7; D might be TRBD2 (5 bases). Germline values: CDR1 MNHNY, CDR2 SVGAGI (reference sequence). The CDR3 has 12 residues. With 5 bases removed from V and 7 bases from J, the gap between germline ends came to 12 bases. As DNA, the CDR3 is TGTGCCAGCAGTCTAGCCACGGCAGAGCAGTACTTC. It specifies CASSLATAEQYF.

This chain joins TRBV5-1 and TRBJ1-2, with a tentative D call TRBD1 (6 bases). The CDR3 spans 16 residues. The germline gives CDR1 SGHRS, CDR2 YFSETQ. The V and J ends lost 4 bases and 0 bases respectively, with 16 bases between them. CDR3 sequence (DNA): TGCGCCAGCAGCGCTGGTCAGGGGCTACCTAACTATGGCTACACCTTC. It encodes CASSAGQGLPNYGYTF.

The CDR3 DNA reads as TGTGCCAGCAGCTTCGTGGGACAGGGGATGGAGACCCAGTACTTC. Residues: CASSFVGQGMETQYF. The J gene is TRBJ2-5, the V gene TRBV5-4; 10 bases fit TRBD1. CDR3 length: 15 amino acids. CDR1 is SGHNT, CDR2 YYREEE, per germline (reference sequence). The trim removed 2 bases at V and 5 bases at J, leaving 6 bases unmatched.